These 19 T cell receptor beta chains were all obtained from the same sample, sequenced in a study of blood T cell repertoires in COVID-19. Clones were read by immunoSEQ multiplex PCR, and TCRdb kept only the in-frame ones, dropping some. This table has 280,000 or so clones, 70% to 90% appearing once. The sample consisted of PBMCs or T cells enriched from blood (not recorded which). Every receptor here comes from a man aged 25 to 40 who had recovered from COVID-19.

The chain has TRBV7-2 and TRBJ1-6; D uncertain. From germline, CDR1 is SGHTA and CDR2 FQGNSA. Trimming took 3 bases from V and 5 from J, leaving 11 bases between them. The CDR3 runs 15 residues. This chain's CDR3 is CASSFGTADNSPLHF. In nucleotides, the CDR3 is TGTGCCAGCAGCTTTGGCACAGCTGATAATTCACCCCTCCACTTT.

About this clone itself: The junction shows a germline mismatch at one end, possibly a read error. The V and J genes are TRBV24-1 and TRBJ2-3; 12 nucleotides agree with TRBD1. There are 15 residues in the CDR3. Germline values: CDR1 KGHDR, CDR2 SFDVKD. The CDR3 sequence: CATSDGTGGTDTQYF. CDR3 coding DNA: TGTGCCACCAGTGATGGGACAGGGGGCACGGATACGCAGTATTTT.

This chain uses TRBV9 with TRBJ2-5; a weak D match, TRBD1 (6 bases). Germline V lookup: CDR1 SGDLS, CDR2 YYNGEE. The CDR3 runs to 15 residues. V lost 4 bases and J lost 3, with 16 bases in between. The CDR3 reads CASSSTGTNKETQYF. DNA for the CDR3: TGTGCCAGCAGCTCTACCGGGACAAATAAAGAGACCCAGTACTTC.

This clone came up many times. The rearrangement links TRBV5-1 to TRBJ2-5, with 11 bases lining up with TRBD2. V lost 4 bases and J lost 1; bases outside the gene matches: 6. Germline loops: CDR1 SGHRS, CDR2 YFSETQ. The CDR3 totals 16 residues. This chain's CDR3 is CASSHSGGAFQETQYF. The CDR3 DNA reads TGCGCCAGCAGCCATAGCGGGGGGGCCTTCCAAGAGACCCAGTACTTC.

The V and J genes are TRBV5-1 and TRBJ2-3; the match to TRBD2 covers 11 bases. CDR3 size: 16 residues. The junction had 10 bases not matched to a gene; V was cut back by 3 bases and J by 7 bases. CDR1 and CDR2 from the germline V gene are SGHRS and YFSETQ. The CDR3 DNA reads as TGCGCCAGCAGCTCCCCTAGCGGGGGGACCTCTAATACGCAGTATTTT. Its translation is CASSSPSGGTSNTQYF.

The chain combines TRBV19 with TRBJ1-2; D ambiguous. V dropped 4 bases and J dropped 5 bases, with 20 bases sitting between them. The CDR3 is 16 amino acids. The germline CDR1 and CDR2 sequences are LNHDA and SQIVND (reference sequence). The CDR3 coding sequence is TGTGCCAGTAGTAAGGTATCGGGGAGGTCCGGGTATGGCTACACCTTC. It yields the protein CASSKVSGRSGYGYTF.

J is TRBJ2-3 and V is TRBV13; D may be TRBD2 (6 bases). The CDR3 spans 13 residues. Germline CDR1 is PRHDT and CDR2 is FYEKMQ (reference sequence). V lost 2 bases, J lost 4 bases, and 7 bases lay in between. The CDR3 loop is CASSLTSSDTQYF. Written as DNA, the CDR3 is TGTGCCAGCAGCTTAACTAGCTCAGATACGCAGTATTTT.

V gene TRBV5-1 combines with J gene TRBJ1-1, with D hard to call. Trimming removed 1 base from V and 3 bases from J, with 13 bases in between. Germline CDR1 reads SGHRS; CDR2 reads YFSETQ. This CDR3 has 15 amino acids. CDR3 in DNA: TGCGCCAGCAGCTTGCTTACTCCGCGTGACACTGAAGCTTTCTTT. Its protein is CASSLLTPRDTEAFF. Using reference TRBV5-1 and TRBJ1-1 for the parts outside the CDR3, the full variable domain is KAGVTQTPRYLIKTRGQQVTLSCSPISGHRSVSWYQQTPGQGLQFLFEYFSETQRNKGNFPGRFSGRQFSNSRSEMNVSTLELGDSALYLCASSLLTPRDTEAFFGQGTRLTVV.

V and J are TRBV3-1 (or the pseudogene TRBV3-2) and TRBJ2-5, with 7 bases matching TRBD2. Germline V CDR1 and CDR2: LGHDT, YNNKEL (reference sequence). The junction had 12 bases not matched to a gene; V was cut back by 3 bases and J by 5 bases. The CDR3 consists of 16 residues. Here the CDR3 reads CASSHAGLPSTETQYF. The CDR3 DNA sequence: TGTGCCAGCAGCCATGCGGGACTACCATCAACCGAGACCCAGTACTTC.

This clone occurred a few times. The chain couples TRBV11-2 to TRBJ1-6; no clear D gene. Germline CDR1 SGHAT, CDR2 FQNNGV. V was trimmed by 1 base and J by 7 bases, leaving 8 bases between them. The CDR3 totals 14 residues. The CDR3 DNA is TGTGCCAGCAGCTTAGGACTTAACAATTCACCCCTCCACTTT. Amino acids: CASSLGLNNSPLHF. The entire variable domain, with the rest obtained from reference TRBV11-2 and TRBJ1-6, is as follows: EAGVAQSPRYKIIEKRQSVAFWCNPISGHATLYWYQQILGQGPKLLIQFQNNGVVDDSQLPKDRFSAERLKGVDSTLKIQPAKLEDSAVYLCASSLGLNNSPLHFGNGTRLTVT.

The chain is built from TRBV20-1 and TRBJ2-5; D uncertain. Germline V lookup: CDR1 DFQATT, CDR2 SNEGSKA (reference sequence). V lost 3 bases and J lost 2, with 10 bases in between. There are 13 residues in the CDR3. The CDR3 nucleotides are TGCAGTGCTAGTCGGCAGGAACAAGAGACCCAGTACTTC. Amino acid sequence: CSASRQEQETQYF.

This chain joins TRBV5-6 and TRBJ1-6; 9 nucleotides align to TRBD1. Germline CDR1 SGHDT, CDR2 YYEEEE. J lost 8 bases, V lost 4 bases, and 16 bases had no gene match. The length of the CDR3 is 18 residues. The CDR3: CASSTTSGTGTRDSPLHF. The CDR3, as DNA: TGTGCCAGCAGCACCACTTCTGGGACAGGGACGAGGGATTCACCCCTCCACTTT.

The chain combines TRBV7-2 with TRBJ2-1, with TRBD2 matching 11 bases. This CDR3 comprises 15 residues. Germline CDR1 is SGHTA and CDR2 is FQGNSA. V lost 5 bases, J lost 8 bases, and 8 bases stayed unmatched. Written as DNA, the CDR3 is TGTGCCAGCAGCCCGACTAGCGGGGCCCGGGATGAGCAGTTCTTC. This translates into CASSPTSGARDEQFF.

The rearrangement joins TRBV27 to TRBJ2-7; possible D gene TRBD2, 6 bases. The germline gives CDR1 MNHEY, CDR2 SMNVEV (reference sequence). The CDR3 totals 14 residues. Trimming pared 2 bases from V and 6 bases from J, leaving 14 bases between. The CDR3 DNA is TGTGCCAGCAGTTTAGCGGGGTACGTTTTCGAGCAGTACTTC. Its translation is CASSLAGYVFEQYF.

The chain has TRBV9 and TRBJ2-2, with D unresolved. This CDR3 has 16 amino acids. CDR1 and CDR2 (germline): SGDLS, YYNGEE. Trimming removed 2 bases from V and 0 bases from J, with 11 bases in between. CDR3 loop: CASSVLPDSNTGELFF. DNA of the CDR3: TGTGCCAGCAGCGTCCTCCCCGACTCGAACACCGGGGAGCTGTTTTTT.

This chain uses TRBV19 with TRBJ2-3; D possibly corresponds to TRBD1 (5 bases). CDR1 and CDR2 (germline): LNHDA, SQIVND (reference sequence). Trimming shortened V by 5 bases and J by 4 bases, and 10 bases separated the two germline ends. The CDR3 has 13 residues. Here the CDR3 reads CASSDVGPDTQYF. The DNA of the CDR3 is TGTGCCAGTAGTGACGTGGGGCCAGATACGCAGTATTTT.

Turning to this clone: Compared with germline, one end of the junction differs, possibly owing to a read error. The V call is TRBV9, the J call TRBJ2-7; 7 bases line up with TRBD1. The germline CDR1 and CDR2 sequences are SGDLS and YYNGEE. The CDR3 contains 14 residues. The CDR3 nucleotides are TGTGCCAGCAGCCCTCGACAGGGTTCCTCCGAGCAGTACTTC. This sequence encodes CASSPRQGSSEQYF.

This chain uses TRBV27 with TRBJ2-2; D is unclear. The germline CDR1 and CDR2 sequences are MNHEY and SMNVEV (reference sequence). CDR3 size: 18 residues. Between the trimmed V and J ends, which lost 0 bases and 2 bases, there was a span of 16 bases. The DNA for the CDR3 is TGTGCCAGCAGTTTATCTCTTCGGGTCCCTACCAACACCGGGGAGCTGTTTTTT. This codes for CASSLSLRVPTNTGELFF.

This chain uses TRBV6-5 with TRBJ1-2; 8 bases are shared with TRBD1. V gave up 0 bases and J gave up 3 bases; unmatched junction bases: 6. The CDR3 length is 16 residues. Germline lookup yields CDR1 MNHEY and CDR2 SVGAGI. CDR3 protein: CASSYSRTGLYYGYTF. DNA of the CDR3: TGTGCCAGCAGTTACTCCAGGACAGGGCTCTACTATGGCTACACCTTC.